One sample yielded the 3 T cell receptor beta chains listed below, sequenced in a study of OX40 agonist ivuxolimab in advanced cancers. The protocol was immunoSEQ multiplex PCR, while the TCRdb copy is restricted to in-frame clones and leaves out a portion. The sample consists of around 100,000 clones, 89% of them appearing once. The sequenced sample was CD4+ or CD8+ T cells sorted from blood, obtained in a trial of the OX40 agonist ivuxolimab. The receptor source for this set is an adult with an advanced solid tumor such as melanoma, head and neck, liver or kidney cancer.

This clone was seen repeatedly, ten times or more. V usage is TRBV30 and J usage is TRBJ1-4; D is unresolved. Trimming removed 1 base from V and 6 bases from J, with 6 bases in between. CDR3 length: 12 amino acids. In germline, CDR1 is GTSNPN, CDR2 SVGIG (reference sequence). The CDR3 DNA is TGTGCCTGGAGTGAATTGGATGAAAAACTGTTTTTT. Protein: CAWSELDEKLFF.

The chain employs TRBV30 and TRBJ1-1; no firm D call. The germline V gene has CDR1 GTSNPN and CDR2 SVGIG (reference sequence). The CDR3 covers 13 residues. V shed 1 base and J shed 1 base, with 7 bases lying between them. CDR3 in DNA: TGTGCCTGGAGTGCCCAACGGAACACTGAAGCTTTCTTT. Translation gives CAWSAQRNTEAFF.

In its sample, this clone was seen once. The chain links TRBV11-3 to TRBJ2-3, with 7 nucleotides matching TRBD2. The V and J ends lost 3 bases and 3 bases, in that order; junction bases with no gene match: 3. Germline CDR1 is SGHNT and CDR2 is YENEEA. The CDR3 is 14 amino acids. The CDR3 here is CASSLGGVTDTQYF. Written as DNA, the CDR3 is TGTGCCAGCAGCTTGGGGGGGGTGACAGATACGCAGTATTTT.